These T cell receptor beta chains were read from a single sample in a study of OX40 agonist ivuxolimab in advanced cancers. Clones were read by immunoSEQ multiplex PCR, and TCRdb kept only the in-frame ones, dropping some. The sample includes tens of thousands of clones, 88% of them seen just once. The sequenced sample was CD4+ or CD8+ T cells sorted from blood, obtained in a trial of the OX40 agonist ivuxolimab. The source of these receptors is an adult with an advanced solid tumor such as melanoma, head and neck, liver or kidney cancer. CDR3s include the opening cysteine and the closing phenylalanine or tryptophan. A D gene is named only where the DNA matches it firmly. A row's size may be missing; if present it is once, few, many or a size class.

>.|TRBJ2-3|16|TRBV4-2|TRBD2
CASSQDGTSGGDTQYF
TGTGCCAGCAGCCAAGATGGGACTAGCGGGGGGGATACGCAGTATTTT
>.|TRBJ2-1|17|TRBV28|.
CASSSPTRLGTYNEQFF
TGTGCCAGCAGTTCCCCTACGCGACTAGGGACCTACAATGAGCAGTTCTTC
>.|TRBJ1-5|15|TRBV11-2|TRBD1
CASSRGTGVYQPQHF
TGTGCCAGCAGCCGGGGGACAGGAGTATATCAGCCCCAGCATTTT
>.|TRBJ2-1|15|TRBV10-3|TRBD1
CAIKVQGDPGNEQFF
TGTGCCATCAAGGTGCAGGGGGACCCGGGGAATGAGCAGTTCTTC
>.|TRBJ2-5|13|TRBV28|.
CASREGGAETQYF
TGTGCCAGCAGAGAGGGAGGCGCAGAGACCCAGTACTTC
>.|TRBJ1-6|12|TRBV7-9|.
CASSLEGSPLHF
TGTGCCAGCAGCTTAGAGGGTTCACCCCTCCACTTT
>.|TRBJ2-1|16|TRBV7-9|TRBD2
CASSLRSGSQVDEQFF
TGTGCCAGCAGCTTACGTAGCGGGAGTCAGGTTGATGAGCAGTTCTTC
>.|TRBJ2-7|18|TRBV19|.
CASSTQLVGAGKPYEQYF
TGTGCCAGTAGTACGCAGCTTGTCGGGGCAGGGAAGCCCTACGAGCAGTACTTC
>.|TRBJ1-1|13|TRBV28|TRBD1
CASSVTGRAEAFF
TGTGCCAGCAGCGTGACAGGGAGGGCTGAAGCTTTCTTT
>.|TRBJ2-3|15|TRBV30|TRBD2
CAWDGLAGRTDTQYF
TGTGCCTGGGACGGACTAGCGGGACGCACAGATACGCAGTATTTT
>.|TRBJ1-2|13|TRBV18|TRBD1
CASSNRDSYGYTF
TGTGCCAGCTCAAACCGGGACAGCTATGGCTACACCTTC
>once|TRBJ2-3|19|TRBV2|TRBD2
CASSKYGTSGLLSTDTQYF
TGTGCCAGCAGTAAATATGGGACTAGCGGGCTTCTAAGCACAGATACGCAGTATTTT
>.|TRBJ2-1|12|TRBV19|.
CASSIRDDEQFF
TGTGCCAGTAGTATCCGGGACGATGAGCAGTTCTTC
>once|TRBJ2-1|15|TRBV7-9|.
CASSLPRASYNEQFF
TGTGCCAGCAGCTTGCCCCGTGCCTCCTACAATGAGCAGTTCTTC
>.|TRBJ1-1|15|TRBV5-1|.
CASSLEVGFNTEAFF
TGCGCCAGCAGCTTGGAAGTAGGGTTTAACACTGAAGCTTTCTTT
>.|TRBJ2-2|13|TRBV30|TRBD1
CAWKGQASRELFF
TGTGCCTGGAAGGGACAGGCGTCCCGGGAGCTGTTTTTT
>.|TRBJ2-7|14|TRBV29-1|.
CSVQTVSLSTEQYF
TGCAGCGTGCAGACAGTTTCTTTGTCTACGGAGCAGTACTTC
>few|TRBJ2-2|12|TRBV5-6|TRBD2
CASSLAAGELFF
TGTGCCAGCAGCCTAGCGGCAGGGGAGCTGTTTTTT
>.|TRBJ2-1|15|TRBV5-6|.
CASSPGTGSGNEQFF
TGTGCCAGCAGCCCCGGGACGGGGTCCGGGAATGAGCAGTTCTTC
>.|TRBJ1-6|15|TRBV2|.
CASREVSSYNSPLHF
TGTGCCAGCAGGGAAGTCAGCTCCTATAATTCACCCCTCCACTTT
>.|TRBJ1-1|12|TRBV6-5|.
CASSNRVTEAFF
TGTGCCAGTTCAAACAGGGTGACTGAAGCTTTCTTT
>once|TRBJ1-5|15|TRBV5-4|.
CASSPDPGSNQPQHF
TGTGCCAGCAGTCCGGACCCCGGGAGCAATCAGCCCCAGCATTTT
>.|TRBJ1-1|14|TRBV7-3|TRBD1
CASSRSQGGTEAFF
TGTGCCAGCAGCCGTTCGCAGGGGGGAACTGAAGCTTTCTTT
>.|TRBJ2-1|15|TRBV7-6|TRBD2
CASSLVGVGREAQFF
TGTGCCAGCAGCTTAGTCGGAGTGGGTCGGGAGGCGCAGTTCTTC
>.|TRBJ2-7|15|TRBV18|.
CASSIGSGRVYEQYF
TGTGCCAGCTCAATTGGGTCCGGAAGAGTCTACGAGCAGTACTTC
>.|TRBJ2-7|14|TRBV10-1|TRBD1
CASSGGQPTYEQYF
TGCGCCAGCAGTGGGGGACAGCCGACCTACGAGCAGTACTTC